Listed here are 11 T cell receptor beta chains from one sample, sequenced in a study of control samples from healthy donors and cancer patients. Profiled with immunoSEQ multiplex PCR; TCRdb holds only in-frame clones, not every one. This sample has tens of thousands of clones, with roughly 89% found just once. The sample was PBMCs. Every receptor here comes from a woman aged 55-70 years with head and neck cancer.

The chain recombines TRBV5-1 with TRBJ2-7; TRBD1 matches at 7 bases. Germline V gene sequence: CDR1 SGHRS, CDR2 YFSETQ. This CDR3 has 14 residues. V lost 4 bases and J lost 2; bases outside the gene matches: 6. CDR3 sequence: CASSPWTGTYEQYF. CDR3 bases: TGCGCCAGCAGCCCTTGGACAGGTACCTACGAGCAGTACTTC.

The V and J genes are TRBV9 and TRBJ2-1; TRBD2 matches at 12 bases. This CDR3 contains 18 residues. Germline V gene sequence: CDR1 SGDLS, CDR2 YYNGEE. V trimming: 0 bases; J trimming: 6 bases; junction bases outside the gene matches: 10. Here the CDR3 reads CASSVELAGGSRSNEQFF. The CDR3 DNA follows: TGTGCCAGCAGCGTAGAACTAGCGGGAGGTTCACGTAGCAATGAGCAGTTCTTC. Drawing the rest from reference TRBV9 and TRBJ2-1, the complete variable domain is DSGVTQTPKHLITATGQRVTLRCSPRSGDLSVYWYQQSLDQGLQFLIQYYNGEERAKGNILERFSAQQFPDLHSELNLSSLELGDSALYFCASSVELAGGSRSNEQFFGPGTRLTVL.

The chain uses TRBV14 and TRBJ2-5, with D perhaps TRBD1 (6 bases). The length of the CDR3 is 16 residues. The germline V and J ends were trimmed by 2 bases and 5 bases, with 18 bases remaining between them. The germline CDR1 and CDR2 sequences are SGHDN and FVKESK. The CDR3 region is CASSQQGPTYRETQYF. The CDR3 coding sequence is TGTGCCAGCAGCCAACAGGGGCCTACCTACAGGGAGACCCAGTACTTC.

For the CDR3, the DNA is TGTGCCAGCAGTTCAGGACAGGGATTTGACATTCAGTACTTC. Translating it yields CASSSGQGFDIQYF. This chain connects TRBV27 to TRBJ2-4; 8 nucleotides agree with TRBD1. There are 14 residues in the CDR3. In germline, CDR1 is MNHEY, CDR2 SMNVEV (reference sequence). V shed 4 bases, J shed 8 bases, and the junction held 7 bases outside the gene matches.

There are a few counts of this clone. The chain employs TRBV19 and TRBJ1-5, with 8 positions matching TRBD1. This CDR3 region has 16 residues. V shed 7 bases and J 5 bases; nucleotides not matched to a gene: 13. Germline V lookup: CDR1 LNHDA, CDR2 SQIVND (reference sequence). The CDR3 is CASKTSGTGQDQPQHF. CDR3 coding DNA: TGTGCCAGTAAAACCTCCGGGACAGGCCAGGATCAGCCCCAGCATTTT. Full variable domain (outside the CDR3, taken from reference TRBV19 and TRBJ1-5): DGGITQSPKYLFRKEGQNVTLSCEQNLNHDAMYWYRQDPGQGLRLIYYSQIVNDFQKGDIAEGYSVSREKKESFPLTVTSAQKNPTAFYLCASKTSGTGQDQPQHFGDGTRLSIL.

This chain joins TRBV2 and TRBJ2-3; TRBD2 aligns across 12 bases. Trimming at V came to 7 bases and at J to 5 bases, leaving 7 bases not matched to a gene. Germline V gene data show CDR1 as SNHLY and CDR2 as FYNNEI. This CDR3 contains 15 residues. CDR3 nucleotides: TGTGCCAGCAACCGACTAGCGGGAGAGAGAGATACGCAGTATTTT. Translating it yields CASNRLAGERDTQYF.

The genes are TRBV25-1 and TRBJ2-3; possible D gene TRBD1, 5 bases. The CDR3 contains 16 residues. CDR1 and CDR2 (germline): MGHDK, SYGVNS. V lost 1 base, J lost 2 bases, and 13 bases lay in between. This chain's CDR3 is CASSESGRVNTDTQYF. The CDR3 DNA follows: TGTGCCAGCAGTGAATCTGGCAGGGTAAACACAGATACGCAGTATTTT.

This clone was counted between two and nine times. J is TRBJ2-2 and V is TRBV12-3 or TRBV12-4, with 7 bases identical to TRBD1. This CDR3 is 13 amino acids long. V shed 4 bases, J shed 8 bases, and the junction held 4 bases outside the gene matches. This chain's CDR3 is CASSSRGKGELFF. CDR3 nucleotides: TGTGCCAGCAGTTCCAGGGGGAAAGGGGAGCTGTTTTTT.

In this sample, this clone turned up once. The V and J genes are TRBV19 and TRBJ1-2; D call uncertain. The germline V and J ends were trimmed by 7 bases and 11 bases, with 26 bases remaining between them. The CDR3 covers 15 residues. Germline CDR1 reads LNHDA; CDR2 reads SQIVND (reference sequence). CDR3 nucleotides: TGTGCCAGTACCGTAACCTTGGGCGGAGGTTACGGATACACCTTC. Encoded protein: CASTVTLGGGYGYTF.

This sequence joins TRBV9 and TRBJ2-2, with 12 nucleotides matching TRBD2. The junction had 8 bases not matched to a gene; V was cut back by 3 bases and J by 8 bases. The CDR3 loop spans 16 amino acids. In germline, CDR1 is SGDLS, CDR2 YYNGEE. CDR3 residues: CASSGLAGATLGELFF. Written as DNA, the CDR3 is TGTGCCAGCAGCGGACTAGCGGGAGCTACCCTGGGGGAGCTGTTTTTT.

The CDR3 coding sequence is TGTGCCAGCTCTGTCAGGGGAGAGACCCAGTACTTC. It translates to CASSVRGETQYF. This chain links TRBV2 with TRBJ2-5; tentatively, D is TRBD1 (6 bases). This CDR3 has 12 amino acids. CDR1 is SNHLY, CDR2 FYNNEI, per germline. V gave up 8 bases and J gave up 4 bases, with 11 bases separating them.